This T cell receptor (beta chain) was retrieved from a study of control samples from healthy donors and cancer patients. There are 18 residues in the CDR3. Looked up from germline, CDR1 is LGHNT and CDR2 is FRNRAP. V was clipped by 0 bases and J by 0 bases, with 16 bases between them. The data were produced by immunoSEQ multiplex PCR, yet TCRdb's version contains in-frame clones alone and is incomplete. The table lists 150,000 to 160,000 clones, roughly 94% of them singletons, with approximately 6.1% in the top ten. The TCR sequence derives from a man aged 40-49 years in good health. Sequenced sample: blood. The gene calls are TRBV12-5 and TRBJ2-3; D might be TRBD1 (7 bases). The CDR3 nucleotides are TGTGCTAGTGGTTTGGTACCCACAGGGGACTTGAGCACAGATACGCAGTATTTT. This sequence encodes CASGLVPTGDLSTDTQYF.